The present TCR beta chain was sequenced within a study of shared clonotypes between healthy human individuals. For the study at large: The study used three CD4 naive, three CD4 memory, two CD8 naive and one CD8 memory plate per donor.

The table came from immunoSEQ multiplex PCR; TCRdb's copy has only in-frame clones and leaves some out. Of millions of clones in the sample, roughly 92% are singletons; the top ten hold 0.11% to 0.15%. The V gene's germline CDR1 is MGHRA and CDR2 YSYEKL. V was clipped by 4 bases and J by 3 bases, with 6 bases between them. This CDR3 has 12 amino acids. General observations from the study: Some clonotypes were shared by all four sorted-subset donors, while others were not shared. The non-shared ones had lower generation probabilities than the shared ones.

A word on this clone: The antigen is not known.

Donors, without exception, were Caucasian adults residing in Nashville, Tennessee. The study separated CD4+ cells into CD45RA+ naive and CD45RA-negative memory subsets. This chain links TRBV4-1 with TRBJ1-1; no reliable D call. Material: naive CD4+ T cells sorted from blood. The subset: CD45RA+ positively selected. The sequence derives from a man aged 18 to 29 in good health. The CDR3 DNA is TGCGCCAGCAGCCCTTCCGACACTGAAGCTTTCTTT. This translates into CASSPSDTEAFF.